These T cell receptor beta chains were read from a single sample in a study of a mutant IDH1 vaccine in newly diagnosed glioma. Their antigens are not known. TCRdb's copy holds only in-frame clones and misses some; the assay was immunoSEQ multiplex PCR. This table has roughly 42,000 clones, 75% to 90% appearing once. The material sequenced was PBMCs, taken from a glioma patient whose treatment included an IDH1 peptide vaccine. The receptors originated from a man in his forties with glioma. The CDR3 runs from the conserved cysteine through the conserved F or W. Each record gives: D gene, J gene, clone size, V gene, CDR3 protein, CDR3 DNA. A D gene is named only where the DNA matches it firmly. A clone size is listed for some rows: how often the clone was seen (once, few, many), or a class if it is expanded.

>NA|TRBJ2-1|NA|TRBV4-1
CASSPTGASWDEQFF
TGCGCCAGCAGCCCCACTGGAGCATCCTGGGATGAGCAGTTCTTC
>NA|TRBJ1-4|once|TRBV5-1
CASSFETGEGKLFF
TGCGCCAGCAGCTTCGAGACAGGCGAGGGTAAACTGTTTTTT
>NA|TRBJ2-7|NA|TRBV7-2
CASSLVGPYEQYF
TGTGCCAGCAGCTTAGTGGGCCCCTACGAGCAGTACTTC
>TRBD1|TRBJ1-2|few|TRBV5-1
CASSVGTGGYTF
TGCGCCAGCAGCGTAGGGACAGGCGGGTACACCTTC
>NA|TRBJ1-2|NA|TRBV4-3
CASSQPGQYGYTF
TGCGCCAGCAGCCAACCCGGACAGTATGGCTACACCTTC
>TRBD1|TRBJ2-5|once|TRBV7-6
CASRVGTGGTETQYF
TGTGCCAGCAGAGTCGGAACAGGGGGGACGGAGACCCAGTACTTC
>NA|TRBJ1-3|NA|TRBV28
CASSEIVVVSGNTIYF
TGTGCCAGCAGTGAAATCGTCGTGGTCTCTGGAAACACCATATATTTT
>NA|TRBJ2-7|NA|TRBV5-1
CASSLQGAYEQYF
TGCGCCAGCAGCTTACAGGGTGCCTACGAGCAGTACTTC
>TRBD1|TRBJ2-1|once|TRBV7-3
CASSFGGQVLNEQFF
TGTGCCAGCAGCTTTGGGGGACAGGTGTTGAATGAGCAGTTCTTC
>NA|TRBJ2-3|NA|TRBV7-2
CASSLAWGVTDTQYF
TGTGCCAGCAGTTTAGCGTGGGGGGTAACAGATACGCAGTATTTT
>NA|TRBJ1-5|NA|TRBV27
CASSFVSFNQPQHF
TGTGCCAGCAGTTTCGTGTCCTTCAATCAGCCCCAGCATTTT
>NA|TRBJ2-7|NA|TRBV7-2
CASSPPTRSYEQYF
TGTGCCAGCAGCCCCCCGACAAGATCCTACGAGCAGTACTTC
>NA|TRBJ2-7|NA|TRBV5-5
CASSLVRSYEQYF
TGTGCCAGCAGCTTGGTAAGGAGCTACGAGCAGTACTTC
>TRBD2|TRBJ2-2|NA|TRBV5-8
CASSLALAGSNTGELFF
TGTGCCAGCAGCTTGGCTCTAGCGGGATCCAATACCGGGGAGCTGTTTTTT
>NA|TRBJ2-7|NA|TRBV6-6
CASSRGPGRASLF
TGTGCCAGCAGTCGCGGCCCGGGTCGGGCTTCCCTCTTC
>TRBD2|TRBJ2-5|NA|TRBV15
CATSKAEGLAGRIQYF
TGTGCCACCAGCAAGGCTGAAGGGCTAGCGGGGAGGATCCAGTACTTC
>TRBD2|TRBJ2-5|NA|TRBV7-7
CASSSGVAGGETQYF
TGTGCTAGCAGCTCAGGAGTAGCGGGAGGAGAGACCCAGTACTTC
>TRBD2|TRBJ2-3|NA|TRBV18
CASSPLGLAGTDTQYF
TGTGCCAGCTCACCCCTGGGACTAGCGGGAACAGATACGCAGTATTTT
>NA|TRBJ1-1|NA|TRBV18
CATRGGMNTEAFF
TGTGCCACGCGCGGGGGTATGAACACTGAAGCTTTCTTT
>NA|TRBJ2-7|NA|TRBV19
CASSIGRVYEQYF
TGTGCCAGTAGTATAGGCAGGGTATACGAGCAGTACTTC
>TRBD2|TRBJ2-7|NA|TRBV19
CASTNGGTGGLAGKGEQYF
TGTGCCAGTACCAATGGGGGGACAGGGGGACTAGCGGGGAAAGGGGAGCAGTACTTC
>NA|TRBJ2-7|NA|TRBV10-3
CAISESGGLEQYF
TGTGCCATCAGTGAGTCGGGGGGTCTCGAGCAGTACTTC
>NA|TRBJ2-6|NA|TRBV5-4
CASSLAGSGANVLTF
TGTGCCAGCAGCTTGGCCGGGTCTGGGGCCAACGTCCTGACTTTC
>TRBD1|TRBJ1-5|NA|TRBV5-3
CARSGRDRDNQPQHF
TGTGCCAGAAGCGGCCGGGACAGGGACAATCAGCCCCAGCATTTT
>TRBD1|TRBJ2-7|NA|TRBV19
CASSIRQGHDEQYF
TGTGCCAGTAGTATTCGACAGGGCCACGACGAGCAGTACTTC
>TRBD1|TRBJ2-5|NA|TRBV6-1
CASSLTGGKTQYF
TGTGCCAGCAGTCTCACAGGGGGAAAGACCCAGTACTTC
>TRBD1|TRBJ1-4|NA|TRBV5-1
CASSLGDRVDEKLFF
TGCGCCAGCAGCTTGGGGGACAGGGTAGATGAAAAACTGTTTTTT
>NA|TRBJ1-5|NA|TRBV7-2
CASSLDTGGSNQPQHF
TGTGCCAGCAGCTTAGACACAGGTGGGAGCAATCAGCCCCAGCATTTT
>NA|TRBJ2-6|NA|TRBV5-5
CASSYLLSSGANVLTF
TGTGCCAGCAGCTATTTACTAAGCTCTGGGGCCAACGTCCTGACTTTC
>NA|TRBJ2-5|NA|TRBV29-1
CSVGLIQETQYF
TGCAGCGTTGGTTTGATTCAAGAGACCCAGTACTTC
>TRBD1|TRBJ2-7|NA|TRBV7-2
CASSFLGGGTGTYEQYF
TGTGCCAGCAGCTTTCTAGGGGGGGGGACAGGGACCTACGAGCAGTACTTC
>TRBD1|TRBJ2-2|NA|TRBV29-1
CSAVDRAGDGELFF
TGCAGCGCTGTAGACAGGGCTGGAGACGGGGAGCTGTTTTTT
>NA|TRBJ2-7|NA|TRBV15
CATSRKTTGTLYEQYF
TGTGCCACCAGCAGAAAAACCACCGGGACACTCTACGAGCAGTACTTC